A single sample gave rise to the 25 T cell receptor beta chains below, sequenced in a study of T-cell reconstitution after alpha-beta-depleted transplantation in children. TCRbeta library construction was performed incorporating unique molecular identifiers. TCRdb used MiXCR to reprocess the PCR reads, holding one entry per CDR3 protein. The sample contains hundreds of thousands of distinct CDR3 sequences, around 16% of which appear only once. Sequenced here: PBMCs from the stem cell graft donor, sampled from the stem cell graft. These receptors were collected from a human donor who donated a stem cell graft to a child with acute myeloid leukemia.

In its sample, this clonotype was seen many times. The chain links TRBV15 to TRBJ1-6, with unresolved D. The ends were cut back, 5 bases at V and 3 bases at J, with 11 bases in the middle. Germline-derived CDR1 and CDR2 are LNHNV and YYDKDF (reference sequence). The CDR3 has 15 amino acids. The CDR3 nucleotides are TGTGCCACCAGCCCGGAAGGGAACTATAATTCACCCCTCCACTTT. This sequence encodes CATSPEGNYNSPLHF. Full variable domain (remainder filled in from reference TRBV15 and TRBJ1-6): DAMVIQNPRYQVTQFGKPVTLSCSQTLNHNVMYWYQQKSSQAPKLLFHYYDKDFNNEADTPDNFQSRRPNTSFCFLDIRSPGLGDTAMYLCATSPEGNYNSPLHFGNGTRLTVT.

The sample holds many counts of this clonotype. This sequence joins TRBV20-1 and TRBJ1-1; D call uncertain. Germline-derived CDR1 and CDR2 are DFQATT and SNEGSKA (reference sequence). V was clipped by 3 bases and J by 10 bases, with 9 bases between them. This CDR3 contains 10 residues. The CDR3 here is CSASVLGAFF. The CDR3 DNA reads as TGCAGTGCTAGTGTCCTTGGAGCTTTCTTT.

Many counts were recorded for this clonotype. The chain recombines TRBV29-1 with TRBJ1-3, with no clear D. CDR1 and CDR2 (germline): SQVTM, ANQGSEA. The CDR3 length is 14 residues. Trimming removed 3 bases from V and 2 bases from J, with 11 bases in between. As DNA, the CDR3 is TGCAGCGTTGAGGGGATCTCAACTGGAAACACCATATATTTT. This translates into CSVEGISTGNTIYF.

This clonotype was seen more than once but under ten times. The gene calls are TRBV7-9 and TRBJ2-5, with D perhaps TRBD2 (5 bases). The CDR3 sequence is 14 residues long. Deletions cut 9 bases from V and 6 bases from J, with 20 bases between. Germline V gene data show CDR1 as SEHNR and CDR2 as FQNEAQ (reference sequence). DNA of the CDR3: TGTGCCAGTGGTGGGGAACGGGATAGACAGACCCAGTACTTC. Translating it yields CASGGERDRQTQYF.

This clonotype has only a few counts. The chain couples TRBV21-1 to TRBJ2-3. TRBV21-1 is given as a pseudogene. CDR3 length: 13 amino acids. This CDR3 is CASPTPSTDTQYF. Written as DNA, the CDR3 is TGTGCCAGCCCGACACCTAGCACAGATACGCAGTATTTT.

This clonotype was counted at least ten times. CDR3 in amino acids: CSASLGAAEKLFF. DNA for the CDR3: TGCAGTGCTAGTTTGGGGGCGGCGGAAAAACTGTTTTTT. J is TRBJ1-4 and V is TRBV20-1; D might be TRBD1 (6 bases). The germline V and J ends were trimmed by 3 bases and 8 bases, with 13 bases remaining between them. Germline-derived CDR1 and CDR2 are DFQATT and SNEGSKA (reference sequence). This CDR3 has 13 residues.

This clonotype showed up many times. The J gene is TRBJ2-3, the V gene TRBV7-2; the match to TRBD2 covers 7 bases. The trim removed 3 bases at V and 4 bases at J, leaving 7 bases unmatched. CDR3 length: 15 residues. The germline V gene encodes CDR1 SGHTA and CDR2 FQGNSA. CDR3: CASSFRRGYADTQYF. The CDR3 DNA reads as TGTGCCAGCAGCTTCAGGCGGGGGTATGCAGATACGCAGTATTTT.

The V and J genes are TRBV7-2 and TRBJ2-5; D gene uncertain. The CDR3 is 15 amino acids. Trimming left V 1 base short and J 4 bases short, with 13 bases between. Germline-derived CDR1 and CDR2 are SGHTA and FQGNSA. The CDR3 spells CASSLVRAGRETQYF. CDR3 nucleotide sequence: TGTGCCAGCAGCTTAGTCCGGGCCGGGCGAGAGACCCAGTACTTC.

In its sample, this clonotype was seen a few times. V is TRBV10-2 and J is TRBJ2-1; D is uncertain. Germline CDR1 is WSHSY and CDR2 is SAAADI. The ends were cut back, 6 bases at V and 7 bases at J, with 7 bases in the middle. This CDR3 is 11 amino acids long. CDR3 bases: TGCGCCAGCAGGGCCCCGAATGAGCAGTTCTTC. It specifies CASRAPNEQFF.

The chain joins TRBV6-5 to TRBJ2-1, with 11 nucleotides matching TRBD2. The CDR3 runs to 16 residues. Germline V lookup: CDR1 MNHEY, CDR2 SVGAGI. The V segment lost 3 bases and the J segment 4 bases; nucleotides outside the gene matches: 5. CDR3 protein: CASSYFTSGSYNEQFF. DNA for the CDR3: TGTGCCAGCAGTTATTTTACTAGCGGGAGTTACAATGAGCAGTTCTTC.

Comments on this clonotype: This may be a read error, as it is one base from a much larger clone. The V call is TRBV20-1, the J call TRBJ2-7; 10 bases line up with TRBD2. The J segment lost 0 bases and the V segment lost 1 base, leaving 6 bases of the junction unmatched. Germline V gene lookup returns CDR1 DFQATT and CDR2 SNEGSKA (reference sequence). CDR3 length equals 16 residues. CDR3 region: CSARAPGTSDSYEQYF. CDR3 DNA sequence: TGCAGTGCTAGAGCCCCCGGGACTAGCGACTCCTACGAGCAGTACTTC.

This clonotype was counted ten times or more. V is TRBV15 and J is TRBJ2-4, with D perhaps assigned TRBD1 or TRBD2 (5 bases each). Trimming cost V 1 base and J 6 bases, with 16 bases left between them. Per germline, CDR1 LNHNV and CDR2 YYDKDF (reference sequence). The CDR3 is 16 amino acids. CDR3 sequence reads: CATSRVGEGRGNIQYF. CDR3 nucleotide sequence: TGTGCCACCAGCAGAGTGGGTGAGGGAAGGGGAAACATTCAGTACTTC.

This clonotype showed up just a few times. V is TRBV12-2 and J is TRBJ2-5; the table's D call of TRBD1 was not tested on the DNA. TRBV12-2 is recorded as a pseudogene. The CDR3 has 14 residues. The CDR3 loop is CASRLGSLAETQYF. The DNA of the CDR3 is TGTGCAAGTCGCTTAGGGTCCCTAGCAGAGACCCAGTACTTC.

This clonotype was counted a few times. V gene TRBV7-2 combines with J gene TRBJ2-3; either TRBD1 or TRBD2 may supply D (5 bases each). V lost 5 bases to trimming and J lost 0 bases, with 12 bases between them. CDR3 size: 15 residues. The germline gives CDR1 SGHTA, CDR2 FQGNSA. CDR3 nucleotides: TGTGCCAGCAGCCACCGGGACCCGAGCACAGATACGCAGTATTTT. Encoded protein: CASSHRDPSTDTQYF.

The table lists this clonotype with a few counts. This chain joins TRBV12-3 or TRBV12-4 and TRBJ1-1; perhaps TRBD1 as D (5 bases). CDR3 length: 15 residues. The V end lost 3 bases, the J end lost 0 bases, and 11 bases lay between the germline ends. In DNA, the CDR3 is TGTGCCAGCAGTTTTGTGACAGTCATGAACACTGAAGCTTTCTTT. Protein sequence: CASSFVTVMNTEAFF.

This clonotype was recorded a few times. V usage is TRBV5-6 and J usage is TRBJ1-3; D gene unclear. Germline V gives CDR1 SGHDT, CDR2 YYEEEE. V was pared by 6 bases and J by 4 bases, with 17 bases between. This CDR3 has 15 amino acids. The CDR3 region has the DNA TGTGCCAGCACCGAACAGCCTCTAAGCGGAAACACCATATATTTT. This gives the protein CASTEQPLSGNTIYF. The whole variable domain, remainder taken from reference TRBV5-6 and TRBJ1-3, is DAGVTQSPTHLIKTRGQQVTLRCSPKSGHDTVSWYQQALGQGPQFIFQYYEEEERQRGNFPDRFSGHQFPNYSSELNVNALLLGDSALYLCASTEQPLSGNTIYFGEGSWLTVV.

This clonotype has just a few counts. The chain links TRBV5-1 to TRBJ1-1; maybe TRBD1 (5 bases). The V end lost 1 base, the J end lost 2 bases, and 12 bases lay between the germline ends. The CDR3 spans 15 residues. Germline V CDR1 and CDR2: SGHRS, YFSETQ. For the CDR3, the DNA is TGCGCCAGCAGCTTGTTTAGGGGCGAAAACACTGAAGCTTTCTTT. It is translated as CASSLFRGENTEAFF.

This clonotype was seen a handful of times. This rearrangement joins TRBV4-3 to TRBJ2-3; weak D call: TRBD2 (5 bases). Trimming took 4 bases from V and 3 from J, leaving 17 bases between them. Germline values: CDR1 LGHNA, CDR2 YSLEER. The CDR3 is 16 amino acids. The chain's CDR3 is CASSLKGASGTDTQYF. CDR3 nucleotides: TGCGCCAGCAGCCTAAAGGGAGCCTCGGGGACAGATACGCAGTATTTT.

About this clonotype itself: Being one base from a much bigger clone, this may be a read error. Here the CDR3 reads CASRPNRDNEQSF. CDR3 sequence (DNA): TGTGCCAGCAGGCCGAACAGGGACAATGAGCAGTCCTTC. This sequence joins TRBV12-3 or TRBV12-4 and TRBJ2-1; D might be TRBD1 (6 bases). This CDR3 spans 13 amino acids.

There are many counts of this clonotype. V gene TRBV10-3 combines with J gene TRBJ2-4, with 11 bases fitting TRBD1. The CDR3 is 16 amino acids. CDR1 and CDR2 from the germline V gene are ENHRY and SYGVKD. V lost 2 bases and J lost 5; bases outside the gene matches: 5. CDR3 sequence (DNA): TGTGCCATCAGTGAGGGCTCGGGACAGGGGGAAAACATTCAGTACTTC. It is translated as CAISEGSGQGENIQYF.

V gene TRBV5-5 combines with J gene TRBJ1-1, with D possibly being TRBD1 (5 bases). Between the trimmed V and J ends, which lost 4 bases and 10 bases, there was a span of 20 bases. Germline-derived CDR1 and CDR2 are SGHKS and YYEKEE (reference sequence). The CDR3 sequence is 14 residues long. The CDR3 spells CASSHGGTPLGAFF. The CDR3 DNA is TGTGCCAGCAGCCACGGCGGGACTCCTCTAGGAGCTTTCTTT.

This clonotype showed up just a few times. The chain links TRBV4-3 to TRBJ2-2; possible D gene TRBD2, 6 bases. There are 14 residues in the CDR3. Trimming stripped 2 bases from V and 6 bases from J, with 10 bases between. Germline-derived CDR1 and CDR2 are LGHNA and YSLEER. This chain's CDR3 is CASSQFRGSGELFF. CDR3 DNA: TGCGCCAGCAGCCAATTTCGGGGGTCCGGGGAGCTGTTTTTT.

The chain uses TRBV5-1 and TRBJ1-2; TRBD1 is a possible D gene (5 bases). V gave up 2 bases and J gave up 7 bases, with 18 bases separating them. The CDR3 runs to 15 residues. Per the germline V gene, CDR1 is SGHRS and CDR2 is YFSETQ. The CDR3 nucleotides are TGCGCCAGCAGCTTCGGTGGGGGAGAAGGTTTTGGCTACACCTTC. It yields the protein CASSFGGGEGFGYTF.

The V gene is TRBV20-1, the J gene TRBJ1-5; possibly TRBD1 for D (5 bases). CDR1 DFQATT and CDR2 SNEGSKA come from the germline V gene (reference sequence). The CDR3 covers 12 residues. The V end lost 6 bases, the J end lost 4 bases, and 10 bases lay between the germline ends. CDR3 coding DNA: TGCAGTGCCCGGGACCCAAATCAGCCCCAGCATTTT. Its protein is CSARDPNQPQHF.

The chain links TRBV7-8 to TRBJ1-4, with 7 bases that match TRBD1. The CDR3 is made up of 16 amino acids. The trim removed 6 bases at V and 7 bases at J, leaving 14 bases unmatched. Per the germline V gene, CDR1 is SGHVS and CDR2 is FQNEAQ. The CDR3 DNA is TGTGCCAGCAGATGGAAGACAGGGATGGAGGGTGAAAAACTGTTTTTT. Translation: CASRWKTGMEGEKLFF.